The rows below give T cell receptor beta chains drawn from one sample of a study of blood T cell repertoires in COVID-19. Sequencing used immunoSEQ multiplex PCR; TCRdb keeps in-frame clones, though not all of them. The sample lists 71,000 or so clones; about 89% were seen once. The source material was peripheral blood. The receptors come from a middle-aged man with active COVID-19. The CDR3 runs from the conserved cysteine through the conserved F or W.

CDR3 protein	V gene
CASSDGGSGGYEQYF	TRBV9
CSAIAQGSTEAFF	TRBV29-1
CASSIRQGGVGDEQFF	TRBV19
CASSLGPPVSGQGTYGYTF	TRBV5-6
CASSVTGIVDEQYF	TRBV7-3
CASRADSVPLHF	TRBV2
CASSVGLAGAVGETQYF	TRBV9
CASSSHQTNEAFF	TRBV5-1
CASRLTNEQFF	TRBV2
CASSLPSGGGHEQYF	TRBV7-2
CASSGTSTDTQYF	TRBV19
CASSLAGGRNSPLHF	TRBV7-2
CASSSREGRANYGYTF	TRBV5-1
CASDIRDRVGGELFF	TRBV6-5
CASNIRQPQHF	TRBV10-1
CASSFAQGGRDTQYF	TRBV7-2
CATQGAGQPQHF	TRBV28
CASSSTSGSTDTQYF	TRBV28
CASSRTGALVTGELFF	TRBV28
CASSWPTGFGNTIYF	TRBV28
CASSPPLTSGRASYEQYF	TRBV27
CASSADRAQQTQYF	TRBV7-3
CASSVDRETDTQYF	TRBV5-1
CASSLQETQYF	TRBV6-5
CAIGGGKKRGVGTDTQYF	TRBV10-3
CASSLRLAGKAQYF	TRBV5-8
CASSIVSPYTDTQYF	TRBV19
CASSGPVTADLNTEAFF	TRBV6-1
CASSQDPLTSGSILNTGELFF	TRBV3-1/TRBV3-2
CASNLGGGRDYGYTF	TRBV28
CASSPTRDSLVRNTIYF	TRBV28
CASSLASSGRGAGELFF	TRBV5-1
CASSQGLDRGIYEQYF	TRBV4-3
CASSQEALQGRSNYGYTF	TRBV3-1/TRBV3-2
CASSRTSGSDEQFF	TRBV18
CASSLDSADRAGEQFF	TRBV11-2
CASRQTGWTYGYTF	TRBV27
CASSSRQGFSGNTIYF	TRBV7-3
CASSTAGQYNSPLHF	TRBV7-2
CASSLTDDGVYEQFF	TRBV28
CASSLTGSYEQYF	TRBV28
CASSQDRVGEQFF	TRBV3-1/TRBV3-2
CASVKPAGGPYEQYF	TRBV28
CASSPTTSGANTGELFF	TRBV18
CASSYYRTGDGYTF	TRBV6-5
CASSQDYRGEKLFF	TRBV4-2
CATSDLPGQGRETQYF	TRBV24-1
CASSGFPQDTEAFF	TRBV18
CASSFETGDYGYTF	TRBV5-1
CASSQGDGYTF	TRBV3-1/TRBV3-2
CASSPPMSTAGELFF	TRBV18
CAIPLRSGGASTQYF	TRBV2